A single sample is the source of the 31 T cell receptor beta chains below, sequenced in a study of blood T cell repertoires in COVID-19. Profiled with immunoSEQ multiplex PCR; TCRdb holds only in-frame clones, not every one. The sample lists a few hundred thousand clones; about 81% were seen once. The source material was PBMCs or T cells enriched from blood (not recorded which). The receptors derive from a man aged 25-45 years with acute COVID-19.

The sample holds a few counts of this clone. V gene TRBV19 combines with J gene TRBJ2-2, with D perhaps matching TRBD1 (6 bases). The germline V and J ends were trimmed by 5 bases and 1 base, with 11 bases remaining between them. The CDR3 is 15 amino acids. The germline V gene has CDR1 LNHDA and CDR2 SQIVND (reference sequence). The CDR3 region is CASSLRGQNTGELFF. CDR3 DNA: TGTGCCAGTAGTCTCCGGGGACAGAACACCGGGGAGCTGTTTTTT.

The gene calls are TRBV2 and TRBJ1-5; no reliable D call. Trimming pared 8 bases from V and 1 base from J, leaving 15 bases between. CDR1 is SNHLY, CDR2 FYNNEI, per germline. This CDR3 region has 15 residues. The CDR3 DNA reads as TGTGCCAGCGACGCGGCGAGGGTAAGCAATCAGCCCCAGCATTTT. Translation: CASDAARVSNQPQHF.

The chain is built from TRBV20-1 and TRBJ2-2; D gene uncertain. CDR3 length: 12 amino acids. The V and J ends lost 3 bases and 5 bases respectively, with 7 bases between them. Germline V lookup: CDR1 DFQATT, CDR2 SNEGSKA (reference sequence). CDR3 amino acids: CSASGRTGELFF. The CDR3 coding sequence is TGCAGTGCTAGTGGGCGGACCGGGGAGCTGTTTTTT.

This rearrangement joins TRBV6-5 to TRBJ2-3, with D possibly matching TRBD2 (6 bases). The V gene lost 7 bases and the J gene lost 1 base, with 15 bases spanning the gap. This CDR3 contains 15 residues. Germline V lookup: CDR1 MNHEY, CDR2 SVGAGI. CDR3 bases: TGTGCCAGCACCCGCGGGATGGGGGGCACAGATACGCAGTATTTT. Translated, it gives CASTRGMGGTDTQYF.

The chain carries TRBV27 and TRBJ2-7, with 10 bases aligning to TRBD2. This CDR3 contains 14 residues. The germline V gene has CDR1 MNHEY and CDR2 SMNVEV (reference sequence). The V gene end was trimmed by 4 bases and the J gene end by 4 bases; junction bases not matched to a gene: 4. CDR3 nucleotide sequence: TGTGCCAGCAGTTCGGCTAGCGGGAGTTACGAGCAGTACGTC. Its protein product is CASSSASGSYEQYV.

Here the CDR3 reads CASSSREVGYTF. The CDR3 coding sequence is TGTGCCAGCAGTTCTAGAGAGGTCGGCTACACCTTC. The chain carries TRBV6-9 and TRBJ1-2; the D is unclear. CDR1 and CDR2 from the germline V gene are MNHGY and SVAAGI. Deletions cut 4 bases from V and 8 bases from J, with 11 bases between. This CDR3 is 12 amino acids long.

The V gene is TRBV20-1, the J gene TRBJ1-2, with TRBD1 matching 7 bases. Germline CDR1 is DFQATT and CDR2 is SNEGSKA (reference sequence). CDR3 size: 12 residues. With V trimmed by 3 bases and J by 7 bases, 5 bases remained unmatched. The CDR3 loop reads CSASDRDRGYTF. The CDR3 nucleotides are TGCAGTGCTAGTGACAGGGATCGTGGCTACACCTTC.

This chain joins TRBV5-8 and TRBJ1-5; 7 bases map to TRBD1. V trimming: 3 bases; J trimming: 6 bases; junction bases outside the gene matches: 9. Germline lookup yields CDR1 SGHTS and CDR2 YDEGEE. This CDR3 spans 15 amino acids. CDR3 nucleotide sequence: TGTGCCAGCAGCTCACAAGAGGGGGCCGGTCAGCCCCAGCATTTT. This encodes CASSSQEGAGQPQHF.

This chain links TRBV18 with TRBJ2-1; the match to TRBD1 covers 7 bases. The CDR3 loop spans 14 amino acids. After removal of 2 bases from V and 15 bases from J, the junction contained 13 bases not matched to a gene. CDR1 is KGHSH, CDR2 LQKENI, per germline. CDR3 in amino acids: CASSPNTGEGYLFF. CDR3 nucleotide sequence: TGTGCCAGCTCACCAAACACAGGGGAAGGGTATCTGTTCTTC.

The chain joins TRBV29-1 to TRBJ1-1; D may be TRBD1 (6 bases). This CDR3 contains 13 residues. Trimming pared 7 bases from V and 0 bases from J, leaving 12 bases between. The germline CDR1 and CDR2 sequences are SQVTM and ANQGSEA. The CDR3 DNA is TGCAGCGGTGGACAGTCACTGAACACTGAAGCTTTCTTT. Translating it yields CSGGQSLNTEAFF.

The gene calls are TRBV19 and TRBJ1-1; a weak D match, TRBD1 (5 bases). Germline CDR1 reads LNHDA; CDR2 reads SQIVND (reference sequence). The CDR3 is 12 amino acids. Trimming cost V 5 bases and J 11 bases, with 15 bases left between them. This CDR3 reads CASSLKSRGAFF. CDR3 sequence (DNA): TGTGCCAGTAGTCTAAAGAGTCGGGGGGCTTTCTTT.

The genes are TRBV18 and TRBJ2-3; TRBD2 agrees at 8 bases. The CDR3 is made up of 16 amino acids. Trimming at V came to 2 bases and at J to 5 bases, leaving 9 bases not matched to a gene. Germline CDR1 and CDR2: KGHSH and LQKENI. For the CDR3, the DNA is TGTGCCAGCTCACCAGTACTAGCGGACCGTCGAGATACGCAGTATTTT. Residues: CASSPVLADRRDTQYF.

The genes are TRBV15 and TRBJ1-1; 12 positions match TRBD1. The V segment lost 0 bases and the J segment 5 bases; nucleotides outside the gene matches: 13. The CDR3 loop spans 19 amino acids. Looked up from germline, CDR1 is LNHNV and CDR2 is YYDKDF (reference sequence). The chain's CDR3 is CATSRDLRGQGARKTEAFF. CDR3 in DNA: TGTGCCACCAGCAGAGATTTGCGGGGACAGGGGGCGAGGAAAACTGAAGCTTTCTTT.

This chain uses TRBV21-1 with TRBJ2-4; the listed D gene, TRBD2, was not tested against the DNA. TRBV21-1 has pseudogene status. This CDR3 contains 15 residues. The CDR3 is CASSLEGGAKNIQYF. DNA of the CDR3: TGTGCCAGCAGCCTCGAGGGGGGGGCCAAAAACATTCAGTACTTC.

This clone was seen repeatedly, ten times or more. V gene TRBV5-6 combines with J gene TRBJ1-3; the D is unclear. The CDR3 has 16 residues. Trimming removed 3 bases at V and 2 bases at J, with 15 bases between. Germline CDR1 is SGHDT and CDR2 is YYEEEE. The CDR3 is CASSSEYSGTGNTIYF. CDR3 sequence (DNA): TGTGCCAGCAGCTCGGAGTACTCGGGAACTGGAAACACCATATATTTT.

A few counts support this clone. V usage is TRBV13 and J usage is TRBJ1-2, with D possibly matching TRBD1 (5 bases). Germline V gene lookup returns CDR1 PRHDT and CDR2 FYEKMQ (reference sequence). Trimming pared 5 bases from V and 8 bases from J, leaving 15 bases between. The CDR3 totals 13 residues. The CDR3 DNA follows: TGTGCCAGCAGCCCCCGGCAGGGAAGCGGCTACACCTTC. This gives the protein CASSPRQGSGYTF.

This clone appeared once. The V gene is TRBV7-2, the J gene TRBJ2-7; the D gene is possibly TRBD1 (5 bases). Per the germline V gene, CDR1 is SGHTA and CDR2 is FQGNSA. The V end lost 3 bases, the J end lost 5 bases, and 17 bases lay between the germline ends. The CDR3 loop spans 15 amino acids. The CDR3 reads CASSFGRDTPHEQYV. Here the CDR3 DNA reads TGTGCCAGCAGCTTCGGCAGGGATACCCCTCACGAGCAGTACGTC.

V gene TRBV12-2 combines with J gene TRBJ2-1; no check of the table's D call, TRBD2, against the DNA was made. TRBV12-2 is a pseudogene segment. The CDR3 runs to 13 residues. Written as DNA, the CDR3 is TGTGTCCACTGGGGGCCCCCGGGGGGTGAGCAGTTCTTC. This sequence encodes CVHWGPPGGEQFF.

The CDR3 region has the DNA TGTGCCAGCAGCCCCTTTAATACTGAAGCTTTCTTT. Amino acid sequence: CASSPFNTEAFF. V usage is TRBV9 and J usage is TRBJ1-1; D remains unclear. Germline CDR1 SGDLS, CDR2 YYNGEE. The V and J ends lost 4 bases and 5 bases respectively, with 9 bases between them. The CDR3 covers 12 residues.

This sequence joins TRBV7-2 and TRBJ1-1; tentative D call: TRBD1 (5 bases). The CDR3 totals 14 residues. Germline loops: CDR1 SGHTA, CDR2 FQGNSA. V was cut by 7 bases and J by 1 base, with 13 bases left in between. This CDR3 reads CASTLSTGNTEAFF. Written as DNA, the CDR3 is TGTGCCAGCACCCTTTCAACAGGGAACACTGAAGCTTTCTTT.

V and J are TRBV5-1 and TRBJ1-2, with a possible D match to TRBD1 (5 bases). Per the germline V gene, CDR1 is SGHRS and CDR2 is YFSETQ. V gave up 4 bases and J gave up 5 bases, with 15 bases separating them. The CDR3 is made up of 14 amino acids. CDR3 bases: TGCGCCAGCAGCCCGATAGGGGTTGGATATGGCTACACCTTC. It yields the protein CASSPIGVGYGYTF. Full variable domain (outside the CDR3, taken from reference TRBV5-1 and TRBJ1-2): KAGVTQTPRYLIKTRGQQVTLSCSPISGHRSVSWYQQTPGQGLQFLFEYFSETQRNKGNFPGRFSGRQFSNSRSEMNVSTLELGDSALYLCASSPIGVGYGYTFGSGTRLTVV.

As regards this clone: Different DNA sequences within this sample yield the same CDR3. The CDR3: CASSLDRNQPQHF. The DNA of the CDR3 is TGTGCCAGTAGCCTGGACAGAAATCAGCCCCAGCATTTT. The chain is built from TRBV19 and TRBJ1-5, with D tentatively TRBD1 (6 bases). CDR3 length equals 13 residues. CDR1 and CDR2 (germline): LNHDA, SQIVND (reference sequence). V dropped 6 bases and J dropped 4 bases, with 10 bases sitting between them.

This chain uses TRBV5-4 with TRBJ2-5, with D possibly TRBD2 on 6 matching bases. Germline CDR1 reads SGHNT; CDR2 reads YYREEE (reference sequence). This CDR3 is 15 amino acids long. Deletions cut 4 bases from V and 7 bases from J, with 20 bases between. The CDR3 region has the DNA TGTGCCAGCAGCAAAAGAGCGACCCTGGGAGGGACCCAGTACTTC. This codes for CASSKRATLGGTQYF.

This chain connects TRBV6-5 to TRBJ2-7; perhaps TRBD1 as D (5 bases). Germline V gene sequence: CDR1 MNHEY, CDR2 SVGAGI. The V end lost 5 bases, the J end lost 9 bases, and 20 bases lay between the germline ends. The CDR3 runs 14 residues. The CDR3 DNA reads as TGTGCCAGCAGTCTTACACAGGACCACCCGGGGCAGTACGTC. This gives the protein CASSLTQDHPGQYV.

The V gene is TRBV4-3, the J gene TRBJ2-1; 9 positions agree with TRBD1. Unmatched junction bases numbered 12, after V lost 7 bases and J lost 8 bases. Per germline, CDR1 LGHNA and CDR2 YSLEER. CDR3 length: 15 amino acids. The CDR3 sequence: CASTKSRTGVDEQFF. The CDR3 coding sequence is TGCGCCAGCACCAAAAGCCGGACAGGGGTAGATGAGCAGTTCTTC.

This clone has a single count. The chain couples TRBV15 to TRBJ2-1; D gene unclear. V was cut by 7 bases and J by 6 bases, with 13 bases left in between. This CDR3 has 13 amino acids. Germline V gives CDR1 LNHNV, CDR2 YYDKDF (reference sequence). In DNA form, the CDR3 reads TGTGCCACCACTGGCGCGGCTCCCAATGAGCAGTTCTTC. Protein sequence: CATTGAAPNEQFF. The variable domain in full, with the rest retrieved from reference TRBV15 and TRBJ2-1, is DAMVIQNPRYQVTQFGKPVTLSCSQTLNHNVMYWYQQKSSQAPKLLFHYYDKDFNNEADTPDNFQSRRPNTSFCFLDIRSPGLGDTAMYLCATTGAAPNEQFFGPGTRLTVL.

This clone was counted a few times. The chain combines TRBV7-9 with TRBJ1-2; tentative D call: TRBD1 (5 bases). This CDR3 spans 15 amino acids. Trimming removed 4 bases at V and 8 bases at J, with 20 bases between. Germline-derived CDR1 and CDR2 are SEHNR and FQNEAQ (reference sequence). The CDR3 spells CASSSSSVGEYGYTF. The CDR3 nucleotides are TGTGCCAGCAGCTCTTCCTCGGTAGGGGAATACGGCTACACCTTC.

The chain employs TRBV6-5 and TRBJ1-1; 7 bases align to TRBD1. CDR1 is MNHEY, CDR2 SVGAGI, per germline. The CDR3 has 13 residues. Trimming cost V 0 bases and J 8 bases; bases outside gene matches: 3. CDR3 sequence: CASSYSTGAEAFF. In nucleotides, the CDR3 is TGTGCCAGCAGTTACTCTACAGGGGCGGAAGCTTTCTTT.

The chain links TRBV6-5 to TRBJ2-7, with a tentative D call TRBD1 (6 bases). The CDR3 length is 15 residues. The V and J ends lost 5 bases and 4 bases respectively, with 18 bases between them. Germline V gene lookup returns CDR1 MNHEY and CDR2 SVGAGI. The CDR3 is CASSRTDRIGYEQYV. CDR3 nucleotides: TGTGCCAGCAGTCGGACTGACAGGATAGGGTACGAGCAGTACGTC.

This chain joins TRBV6-1 and TRBJ1-5; 7 bases match TRBD1. Germline V gene lookup returns CDR1 MNHNS and CDR2 SASEGT. V lost 0 bases and J lost 5; bases outside the gene matches: 1. The CDR3 runs to 14 residues. The CDR3 DNA reads TGTGCCAGCAGTGAAGCCCAGGGGGATCAGCCCCAGCATTTT. Its protein is CASSEAQGDQPQHF.

The sample holds one count of this clone. The chain has TRBV4-3 and TRBJ2-4, with 10 bases identical to TRBD2. CDR3 length equals 16 residues. CDR1 and CDR2 (germline): LGHNA, YSLEER. V dropped 2 bases and J dropped 3; count of bases not matched to a gene: 4. The CDR3 here is CASSQQLAGFKNIQYF. The CDR3 region has the DNA TGCGCCAGCAGCCAACAACTAGCGGGGTTCAAAAACATTCAGTACTTC.